The 10 T cell receptor beta chains below come from one sample, sequenced in a study of CD8 T cells in Susac syndrome. Random hexamers were used to reverse transcribe the RNA input (roughly 0.5 to 1 ug). TCRdb reprocessed the immunoSEQ multiplex PCR reads with MiXCR, giving one entry per CDR3 protein. Of about 440,000 distinct CDR3 sequences in the sample, approximately 89% were seen once. The sample consisted of CD8+ T cells from PBMCs. These receptors were obtained from a human donor with multiple sclerosis.

The genes are TRBV25-1 and TRBJ2-3; no clear D. The V gene lost 3 bases and the J gene lost 4 bases, with 2 bases spanning the gap. This CDR3 spans 11 amino acids. CDR1 and CDR2 (germline): MGHDK, SYGVNS. The CDR3 region is CASSESDTQYF. CDR3 coding DNA: TGTGCCAGCAGTGAGTCAGATACGCAGTATTTT.

This chain connects TRBV14 to TRBJ1-2; a weak D match, TRBD1 (6 bases). V was pared by 4 bases and J by 8 bases, with 11 bases between. The CDR3 has 12 amino acids. Per germline, CDR1 SGHDN and CDR2 FVKESK. CDR3 amino acids: CASSPGGFGYTF. The CDR3 DNA sequence: TGTGCCAGCAGCCCCGGGGGCTTCGGCTACACCTTC.

The V and J genes are TRBV7-6 and TRBJ2-5; no firm D call. The CDR3 has 15 amino acids. The V end was cut by 1 base, the J end by 4 bases, with 13 bases between. Germline CDR1 SGHVS, CDR2 FNYEAQ. The CDR3 nucleotides are TGTGCCAGCAGCTTAGATCCCCCCCCCAGAGAGACCCAGTACTTC. Translated: CASSLDPPPRETQYF.

The chain recombines TRBV30 with TRBJ1-2; weak D call: TRBD1 (6 bases). V was trimmed by 5 bases and J by 6 bases, leaving 22 bases between them. The germline V gene encodes CDR1 GTSNPN and CDR2 SVGIG (reference sequence). The length of the CDR3 is 15 residues. The DNA for the CDR3 is TGTGCCTGGGGCCGGGGGGCCATACCCGGGGATGGCTACACCTTC. Translating gives CAWGRGAIPGDGYTF.

This sequence joins TRBV27 and TRBJ1-6, with a tentative D call TRBD1 (6 bases). This CDR3 comprises 16 residues. V was pared by 0 bases and J by 7 bases, with 13 bases between. The germline CDR1 and CDR2 sequences are MNHEY and SMNVEV (reference sequence). CDR3 nucleotide sequence: TGTGCCAGCAGTTTATCGGCGCAGGGGCCGAATTCACCCCTCCACTTT. Translated, it gives CASSLSAQGPNSPLHF.

J is TRBJ2-1 and V is TRBV29-1, with D hard to call. CDR1 is SQVTM and CDR2 is ANQGSEA in the germline V gene. CDR3 size: 14 residues. V was trimmed by 1 base and J by 5 bases, leaving 12 bases between them. In DNA form, the CDR3 reads TGCAGCGTTGAAGGGCAGGCGGTCAACAATGAGCAGTTCTTC. Translated, it gives CSVEGQAVNNEQFF.

The chain combines TRBV18 with TRBJ2-7; D possibly corresponds to TRBD1 (5 bases). The V gene lost 6 bases and the J gene lost 3 bases, with 15 bases spanning the gap. The CDR3 loop spans 14 amino acids. In germline, CDR1 is KGHSH, CDR2 LQKENI. The CDR3 reads CASSLPGSNYEQYF. CDR3 in DNA: TGTGCCAGCTCCCTCCCAGGGTCTAACTACGAGCAGTACTTC. The whole variable domain, remainder taken from reference TRBV18 and TRBJ2-7, is NAGVMQNPRHLVRRRGQEARLRCSPMKGHSHVYWYRQLPEEGLKFMVYLQKENIIDESGMPKERFSAEFPKEGPSILRIQQVVRGDSAAYFCASSLPGSNYEQYFGPGTRLTVT.

The chain joins TRBV5-4 to TRBJ1-2; TRBD1 agrees at 9 bases. This CDR3 has 18 residues. The germline V gene has CDR1 SGHNT and CDR2 YYREEE (reference sequence). V gave up 2 bases and J gave up 3 bases; unmatched junction bases: 14. CDR3 sequence (DNA): TGTGCCAGCAGCTTACCTCTGGGACAGGGAAGGTCGGACTATGGCTACACCTTC. It yields the protein CASSLPLGQGRSDYGYTF.

The chain links TRBV6-1 to TRBJ1-5; 10 bases are shared with TRBD1. After removal of 6 bases from V and 2 bases from J, the junction contained 10 bases not matched to a gene. Per the germline V gene, CDR1 is MNHNS and CDR2 is SASEGT. CDR3 length: 17 amino acids. CDR3 DNA: TGTGCCAGCAGCCTCGACCCCGGGACAGGGGGCAATCAGCCCCAGCATTTT. The encoded protein is CASSLDPGTGGNQPQHF.

The gene calls are TRBV20-1 and TRBJ2-5; D unclear. Trimming pared 4 bases from V and 3 bases from J, leaving 9 bases between. The CDR3 covers 12 residues. Per germline, CDR1 DFQATT and CDR2 SNEGSKA (reference sequence). CDR3 coding DNA: TGCAGTGCTAACCGACCAAAAGAGACCCAGTACTTC. It specifies CSANRPKETQYF.